The 12 T cell receptor beta chains reported below all come from one sample, sequenced in a study of T cell changes during pregnancy in multiple sclerosis. Measured with immunoSEQ multiplex PCR; TCRdb has only the in-frame clones, and not every one. The sample includes around 47,000 clones, around 93% of them seen just once. The input for sequencing was CD8+ T cells from peripheral blood mononuclear cells, taken in the first trimester of pregnancy. These receptors originate from a female donor with multiple sclerosis, enrolled in a pregnancy study.

The V call is TRBV19, the J call TRBJ1-1; a weak D match, TRBD1 (5 bases). CDR3 size: 15 residues. Per the germline V gene, CDR1 is LNHDA and CDR2 is SQIVND (reference sequence). Trimming took off 0 bases at V and 5 bases at J, with 13 bases between the two ends. The CDR3 bases are TGTGCCAGTAGTATAGACAGCGGGGGGTCGACTGAAGCTTTCTTT. Translating it yields CASSIDSGGSTEAFF. Full variable domain (outside the CDR3, taken from reference TRBV19 and TRBJ1-1): DGGITQSPKYLFRKEGQNVTLSCEQNLNHDAMYWYRQDPGQGLRLIYYSQIVNDFQKGDIAEGYSVSREKKESFPLTVTSAQKNPTAFYLCASSIDSGGSTEAFFGQGTRLTVV.

The rearrangement links TRBV2 to TRBJ1-6; 9 bases align to TRBD1. The CDR3 runs 13 residues. The germline gives CDR1 SNHLY, CDR2 FYNNEI. Losses at the gene ends were 7 bases for V and 10 bases for J; bases not matched to a gene: 5. The CDR3 DNA reads as TGTGCCAGCACGGGACAGGGAGTCTCACCCCTCCACTTT. Its protein product is CASTGQGVSPLHF. Filled out from reference TRBV2 and TRBJ1-6, the complete variable domain reads EPEVTQTPSHQVTQMGQEVILRCVPISNHLYFYWYRQILGQKVEFLVSFYNNEISEKSEIFDDQFSVERPDGSNFTLKIRSTKLEDSAMYFCASTGQGVSPLHFGNGTRLTVT.

J is TRBJ2-2 and V is TRBV5-4, with D possibly matching TRBD1 (5 bases). V lost 5 bases and J lost 8, with 10 bases in between. This CDR3 has 12 residues. CDR1 is SGHNT, CDR2 YYREEE, per germline (reference sequence). For the CDR3, the DNA is TGTGCCAGCAGTCCAGGGTTAGGGGAGCTGTTTTTT. It encodes CASSPGLGELFF.

This clone was detected only once. The chain couples TRBV6-1 to TRBJ2-7; 7 nucleotides line up with TRBD1. The CDR3 spans 14 residues. The germline gives CDR1 MNHNS, CDR2 SASEGT. V dropped 4 bases and J dropped 3; count of bases not matched to a gene: 6. The CDR3 sequence: CASSARDRVYEQYF. The CDR3 DNA follows: TGTGCCAGCAGTGCCCGGGACAGAGTCTACGAGCAGTACTTC.

The J gene is TRBJ2-7, the V gene TRBV15; no reliable D call. V shed 1 base and J shed 2 bases, with 9 bases lying between them. This CDR3 is 14 amino acids long. Per the germline V gene, CDR1 is LNHNV and CDR2 is YYDKDF (reference sequence). The chain's CDR3 is CATSRGRQAYEQYF. The CDR3 nucleotides are TGTGCCACCAGCAGAGGAAGGCAGGCCTACGAGCAGTACTTC. The full variable domain, rest sourced from reference TRBV15 and TRBJ2-7, is DAMVIQNPRYQVTQFGKPVTLSCSQTLNHNVMYWYQQKSSQAPKLLFHYYDKDFNNEADTPDNFQSRRPNTSFCFLDIRSPGLGDTAMYLCATSRGRQAYEQYFGPGTRLTVT.

The V call is TRBV27, the J call TRBJ2-7; no definite D call. The CDR3 totals 13 residues. Germline CDR1 reads MNHEY; CDR2 reads SMNVEV (reference sequence). Deletions cut 3 bases from V and 3 bases from J, with 9 bases between. CDR3 nucleotide sequence: TGTGCCAGCAGTTTGGGCAGAGACTACGAGCAGTACTTC. It encodes CASSLGRDYEQYF.

J is TRBJ2-5 and V is TRBV29-1; the D gene is possibly TRBD1 (7 bases). V lost 4 bases and J 2 bases, leaving 14 bases between the germline ends. CDR3 length equals 14 residues. The germline CDR1 and CDR2 sequences are SQVTM and ANQGSEA. DNA of the CDR3: TGCAGCGTTGTGTTGGCGGGACAGCAAGAGACCCAGTACTTC. Translation gives CSVVLAGQQETQYF.

The chain employs TRBV4-1 and TRBJ1-5, with TRBD1 identical over 11 bases. Germline assignment: CDR1 MGHRA and CDR2 YSYEKL. CDR3 size: 15 residues. J gave up 6 bases and V 2 bases, and 3 bases lay outside the gene matches. The CDR3: CASSQWGQGGQPQHF. The CDR3 DNA reads as TGCGCCAGCAGCCAATGGGGACAGGGGGGTCAGCCCCAGCATTTT.

V and J are TRBV4-1 and TRBJ1-1, with D possibly matching TRBD1 (5 bases). The CDR3 is 14 amino acids. Germline V CDR1 and CDR2: MGHRA, YSYEKL. Trimming shortened V by 4 bases and J by 3 bases, and 12 bases separated the two germline ends. CDR3 coding DNA: TGCGCCAGCAGCCGCCTCCCGGGGGACACTGAAGCTTTCTTT. This translates into CASSRLPGDTEAFF.

This clone has only one observation. V usage is TRBV2 and J usage is TRBJ2-1; D perhaps matches TRBD2 (5 bases). V shed 6 bases and J shed 0 bases, with 15 bases lying between them. Germline CDR1 reads SNHLY; CDR2 reads FYNNEI. The CDR3 has 16 amino acids. The CDR3 region is CASSIDYGSSYNEQFF. The CDR3 DNA reads TGTGCCAGCAGCATAGACTATGGCAGCTCCTACAATGAGCAGTTCTTC.

The CDR3 loop reads CASSSRDRGLYEQYF. The CDR3 DNA reads TGTGCCAGCAGCAGCCGGGACAGGGGTTTGTACGAGCAGTACTTC. J is TRBJ2-7 and V is TRBV27, with 10 bases fitting TRBD1. Unmatched junction bases numbered 9, after V lost 6 bases and J lost 4 bases. Germline CDR1 MNHEY, CDR2 SMNVEV (reference sequence). CDR3 length: 15 amino acids.

This clone occurred a few times. The CDR3: CAISELSDNSPLHF. The CDR3 nucleotides are TGTGCCATCAGTGAGTTGTCGGATAATTCACCCCTCCACTTT. V is TRBV10-3 and J is TRBJ1-6; D not certain. The CDR3 extends over 14 amino acids. The germline V gene encodes CDR1 ENHRY and CDR2 SYGVKD. V lost 1 base and J lost 5, with 6 bases in between.